This is a list of T cell receptor beta chains from one sample in a study of blood T cells in healthy people across ages. Using its own MiXCR run on the 5' RACE reads, TCRdb lists one record per CDR3 protein. The table has 790,000 or so distinct CDR3 sequences, around 50% seen once; the top ten hold about 26%. The specimen sequenced was blood. These receptors were collected from a man in his forties or fifties in good health. CDR3s include the opening cysteine and the closing phenylalanine or tryptophan. A D gene is named only where the DNA matches it firmly. Rows may omit the clone size; those that give it use once, few, many or a size class.

D gene: TRBD1
clone size: NA
V gene: TRBV7-8
J gene: TRBJ1-2
CDR3 protein: CASSLAQGQGYGYTF
CDR3 DNA: TGTGCCAGCAGCTTAGCGCAGGGACAGGGGTACGGCTACACCTTC

D gene: NA
clone size: NA
V gene: TRBV4-1
J gene: TRBJ2-6
CDR3 protein: CASRANGFGANVLTF
CDR3 DNA: TGCGCCAGCAGAGCAAACGGGTTCGGGGCCAACGTCCTGACTTTC

D gene: NA
clone size: NA
V gene: TRBV11-2
J gene: TRBJ2-3
CDR3 protein: CASSLVIGSADTQYF
CDR3 DNA: TGTGCCAGCAGCTTAGTCATAGGTTCGGCAGATACGCAGTATTTT

D gene: NA
clone size: NA
V gene: TRBV3-1
J gene: TRBJ2-1
CDR3 protein: CASSQGAGHSYNEQFF
CDR3 DNA: TGTGCCAGCAGCCAAGGTGCGGGACACTCCTACAATGAGCAGTTCTTC

D gene: NA
clone size: NA
V gene: TRBV7-3
J gene: TRBJ2-7
CDR3 protein: CASSNPSGAYEQYF
CDR3 DNA: TGTGCCAGCAGTAATCCCTCAGGGGCCTACGAGCAGTACTTC

D gene: TRBD2
clone size: few
V gene: TRBV20-1
J gene: TRBJ2-3
CDR3 protein: CSAFRTSGRGNTQYF
CDR3 DNA: TGCAGTGCCTTTCGGACTAGCGGGAGGGGAAATACGCAGTATTTT

D gene: NA
clone size: NA
V gene: TRBV12-3/TRBV12-4
J gene: TRBJ1-2
CDR3 protein: CASSSTGQLYGYTF
CDR3 DNA: TGTGCCAGCAGTTCGACGGGACAACTCTATGGCTACACCTTC

D gene: NA
clone size: NA
V gene: TRBV15
J gene: TRBJ1-5
CDR3 protein: CATSTRGTTGEPQHF
CDR3 DNA: TGTGCCACCAGCACAAGAGGGACTACAGGTGAGCCCCAGCATTTT

D gene: NA
clone size: NA
V gene: TRBV20-1
J gene: TRBJ2-3
CDR3 protein: CRGITDTQYF
CDR3 DNA: TGCAGGGGTATCACAGATACGCAGTATTTT

D gene: NA
clone size: NA
V gene: TRBV7-4
J gene: TRBJ2-5
CDR3 protein: CASSDGYFQETQYF
CDR3 DNA: TGTGCCAGCAGCGACGGCTATTTCCAAGAGACCCAGTACTTC

D gene: NA
clone size: NA
V gene: TRBV29-1
J gene: TRBJ2-3
CDR3 protein: CSVVQGGTDTQYF
CDR3 DNA: TGCAGCGTTGTACAGGGAGGGACAGATACGCAGTATTTT

D gene: TRBD2
clone size: few
V gene: TRBV12-3/TRBV12-4
J gene: TRBJ2-5
CDR3 protein: CASRLSGRADETQYF
CDR3 DNA: TGTGCCAGCAGGTTAAGCGGGAGGGCCGATGAGACCCAGTACTTC

D gene: TRBD2
clone size: NA
V gene: TRBV20-1
J gene: TRBJ2-3
CDR3 protein: CSARPAGGGRYTQYF
CDR3 DNA: TGCAGTGCCAGACCCGCGGGGGGCGGGCGTTATACGCAGTATTTT

D gene: TRBD2
clone size: NA
V gene: TRBV12-3/TRBV12-4
J gene: TRBJ2-5
CDR3 protein: CASTPGTSGGETQYF
CDR3 DNA: TGTGCCAGCACCCCAGGGACTAGCGGTGGAGAGACCCAGTACTTC

D gene: TRBD1
clone size: once
V gene: TRBV6-6
J gene: TRBJ1-5
CDR3 protein: CASRLIQGKQPQHF
CDR3 DNA: TGTGCCAGCAGACTAATACAGGGGAAGCAGCCCCAGCATTTT

D gene: NA
clone size: NA
V gene: TRBV9
J gene: TRBJ1-2
CDR3 protein: CASSPQGRPNYGYTF
CDR3 DNA: TGTGCCAGCAGCCCTCAGGGTCGTCCCAACTATGGCTACACCTTC